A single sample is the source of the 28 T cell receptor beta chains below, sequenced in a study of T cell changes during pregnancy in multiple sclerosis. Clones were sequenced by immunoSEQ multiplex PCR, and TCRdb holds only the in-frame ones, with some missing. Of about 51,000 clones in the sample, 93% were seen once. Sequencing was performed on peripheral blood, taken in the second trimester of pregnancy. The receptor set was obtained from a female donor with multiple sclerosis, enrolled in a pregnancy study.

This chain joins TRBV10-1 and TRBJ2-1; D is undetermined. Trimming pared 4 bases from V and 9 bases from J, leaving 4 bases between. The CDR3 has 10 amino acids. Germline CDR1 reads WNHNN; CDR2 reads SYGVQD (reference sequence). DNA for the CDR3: TGCGCCAGCAGTGGCAGTGAGCAGTTCTTC. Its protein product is CASSGSEQFF.

This chain's CDR3 is CAISEGTTPEAFF. CDR3 DNA: TGTGCCATCTCAGAGGGAACTACACCTGAAGCTTTCTTT. The chain links TRBV7-9 to TRBJ1-1, with D unclear. The germline CDR1 and CDR2 sequences are SEHNR and FQNEAQ (reference sequence). Trimming left V 10 bases short and J 6 bases short, with 18 bases between. This CDR3 contains 13 residues.

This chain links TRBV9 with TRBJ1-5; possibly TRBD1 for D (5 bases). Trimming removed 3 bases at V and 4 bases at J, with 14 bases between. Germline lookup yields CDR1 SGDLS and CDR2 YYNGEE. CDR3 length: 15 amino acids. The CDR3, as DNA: TGTGCCAGCAGCGCGGGGGTGGTCGGAAATCAGCCCCAGCATTTT. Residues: CASSAGVVGNQPQHF.

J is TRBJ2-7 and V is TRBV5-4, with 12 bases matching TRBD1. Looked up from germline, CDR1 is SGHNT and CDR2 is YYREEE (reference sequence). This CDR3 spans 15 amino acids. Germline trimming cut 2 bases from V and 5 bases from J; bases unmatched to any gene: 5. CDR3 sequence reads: CASSFDGTGGHEQYF. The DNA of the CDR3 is TGTGCCAGCAGCTTCGACGGGACAGGGGGCCACGAGCAGTACTTC.

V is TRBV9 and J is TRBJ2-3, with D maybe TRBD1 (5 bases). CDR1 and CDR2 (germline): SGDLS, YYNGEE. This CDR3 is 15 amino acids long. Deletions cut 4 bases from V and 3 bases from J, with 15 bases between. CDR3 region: CASSLRGRETDTQYF. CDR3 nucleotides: TGTGCCAGCAGCCTTAGAGGCAGGGAAACAGATACGCAGTATTTT.

The CDR3 DNA sequence: TGTGCCAGCAGTTTATTTACCCTAGCGGGAGGTGGCCCAGATACGCAGTATTTT. Its protein is CASSLFTLAGGGPDTQYF. V gene TRBV27 combines with J gene TRBJ2-3, with TRBD2 matching over 11 bases. Germline loops: CDR1 MNHEY, CDR2 SMNVEV (reference sequence). V gave up 1 base and J gave up 4 bases; unmatched junction bases: 10. The CDR3 length is 18 residues.

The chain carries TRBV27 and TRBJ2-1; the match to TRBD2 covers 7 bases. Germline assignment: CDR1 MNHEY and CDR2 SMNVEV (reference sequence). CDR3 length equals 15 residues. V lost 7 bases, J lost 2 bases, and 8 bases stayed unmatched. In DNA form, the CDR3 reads TGTGCCAGCACCCCTCTCAGCGGGACCTACAATGAGCAGTTCTTC. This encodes CASTPLSGTYNEQFF.

The CDR3 nucleotides read TGTGCCAGCAGCTCCTCACAGGGGGATGAAGATACGCAGTATTTT. Residues: CASSSSQGDEDTQYF. The rearrangement uses TRBV7-3 and TRBJ2-3, with 8 bases aligning to TRBD1. The CDR3 is 15 residues long. Germline V lookup: CDR1 SGHTA, CDR2 FQGTGA. The J segment lost 5 bases and the V segment lost 4 bases, leaving 8 bases of the junction unmatched.

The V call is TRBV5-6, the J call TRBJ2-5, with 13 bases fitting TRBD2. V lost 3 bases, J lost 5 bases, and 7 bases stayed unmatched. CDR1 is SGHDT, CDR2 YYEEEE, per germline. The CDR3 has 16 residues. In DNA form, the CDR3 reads TGTGCCAGCAGCTCCGGGACTAGCGGGACGGGGGAGACCCAGTACTTC. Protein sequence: CASSSGTSGTGETQYF.

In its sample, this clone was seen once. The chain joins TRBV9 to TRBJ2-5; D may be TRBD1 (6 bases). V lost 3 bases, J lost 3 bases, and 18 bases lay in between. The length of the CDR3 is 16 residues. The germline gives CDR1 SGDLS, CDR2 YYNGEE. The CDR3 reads CASSAPGRGDKETQYF. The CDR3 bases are TGTGCCAGCAGCGCCCCAGGACGTGGGGACAAAGAGACCCAGTACTTC.

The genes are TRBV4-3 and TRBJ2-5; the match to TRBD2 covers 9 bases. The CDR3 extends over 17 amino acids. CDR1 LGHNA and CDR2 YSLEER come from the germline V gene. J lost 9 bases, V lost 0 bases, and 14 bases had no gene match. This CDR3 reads CASSQDTSSSGALAQYF. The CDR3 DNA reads TGCGCCAGCAGCCAAGATACCTCCTCTAGCGGGGCTCTGGCCCAGTACTTC.

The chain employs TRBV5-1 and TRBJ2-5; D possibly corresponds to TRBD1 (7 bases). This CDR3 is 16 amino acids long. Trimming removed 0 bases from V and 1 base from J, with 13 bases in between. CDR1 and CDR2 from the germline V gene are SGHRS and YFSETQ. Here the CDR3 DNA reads TGCGCCAGCAGCTTGGACGGAGGGACAGTCCAAGAGACCCAGTACTTC. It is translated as CASSLDGGTVQETQYF. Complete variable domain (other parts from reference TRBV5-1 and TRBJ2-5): KAGVTQTPRYLIKTRGQQVTLSCSPISGHRSVSWYQQTPGQGLQFLFEYFSETQRNKGNFPGRFSGRQFSNSRSEMNVSTLELGDSALYLCASSLDGGTVQETQYFGPGTRLLVL.

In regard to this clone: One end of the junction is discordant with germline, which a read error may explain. CDR3 region: CAGSSRDSYEQYF. Here the CDR3 DNA reads TGTGCCGGCAGTTCCAGGGACTCCTACGAGCAGTACTTC. The chain recombines TRBV27 with TRBJ2-7; D possibly corresponds to TRBD1 (5 bases). Looked up from germline, CDR1 is MNHEY and CDR2 is SMNVEV (reference sequence). The CDR3 loop spans 13 amino acids.

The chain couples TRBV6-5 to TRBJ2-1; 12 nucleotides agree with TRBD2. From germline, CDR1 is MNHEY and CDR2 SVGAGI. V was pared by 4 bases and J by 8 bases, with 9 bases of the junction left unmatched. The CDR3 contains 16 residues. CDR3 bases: TGTGCCAGCAGTTCCCCCAGACTAGCGGGAGTCTATGAGCAGTTCTTC. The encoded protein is CASSSPRLAGVYEQFF.

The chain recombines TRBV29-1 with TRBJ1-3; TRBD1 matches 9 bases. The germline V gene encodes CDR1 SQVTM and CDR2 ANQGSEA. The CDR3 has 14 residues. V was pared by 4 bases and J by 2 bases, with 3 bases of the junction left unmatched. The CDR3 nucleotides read TGCAGCGTTGCGACAGGGGGTACTGGAAACACCATATATTTT. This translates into CSVATGGTGNTIYF.

The CDR3 DNA follows: TGTGCCAGTACGGGCAAGGGACTAGTGGGCAATGAGCAGTTCTTC. Translated, it gives CASTGKGLVGNEQFF. The chain uses TRBV19 and TRBJ2-1, with 8 bases that match TRBD2. Germline CDR1 LNHDA, CDR2 SQIVND (reference sequence). The J segment lost 6 bases and the V segment lost 7 bases, leaving 11 bases of the junction unmatched. The CDR3 is 15 amino acids.

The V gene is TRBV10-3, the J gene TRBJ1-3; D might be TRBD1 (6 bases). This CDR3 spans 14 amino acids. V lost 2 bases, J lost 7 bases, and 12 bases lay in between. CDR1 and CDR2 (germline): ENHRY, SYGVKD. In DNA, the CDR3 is TGTGCCATCAGTGAGAGGGACACCCGGAACACCATATATTTT. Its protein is CAISERDTRNTIYF.

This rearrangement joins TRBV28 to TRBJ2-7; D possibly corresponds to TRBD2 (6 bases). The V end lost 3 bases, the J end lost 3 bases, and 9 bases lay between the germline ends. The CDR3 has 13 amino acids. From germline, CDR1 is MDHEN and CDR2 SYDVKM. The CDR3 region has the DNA TGTGCCAGCAGTTTGGGACTTCTCTACGAGCAGTACTTC. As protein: CASSLGLLYEQYF.

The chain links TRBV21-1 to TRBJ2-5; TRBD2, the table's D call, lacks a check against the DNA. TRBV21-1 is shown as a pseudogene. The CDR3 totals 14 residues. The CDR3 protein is CASSKRLAQETQYF. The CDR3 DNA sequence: TGTGCCAGCAGCAAAAGGCTAGCCCAAGAGACCCAGTACTTC.

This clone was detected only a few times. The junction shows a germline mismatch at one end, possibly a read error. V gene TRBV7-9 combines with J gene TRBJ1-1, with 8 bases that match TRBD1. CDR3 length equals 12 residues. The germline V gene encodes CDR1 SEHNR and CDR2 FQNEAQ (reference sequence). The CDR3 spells CASSPQGAEGFF. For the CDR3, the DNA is TGTGCCAGCAGCCCCCAGGGGGCCGAAGGTTTCTTT.

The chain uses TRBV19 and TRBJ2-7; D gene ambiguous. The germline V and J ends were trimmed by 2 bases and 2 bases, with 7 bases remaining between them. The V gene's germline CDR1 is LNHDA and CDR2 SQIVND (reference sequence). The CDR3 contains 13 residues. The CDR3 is CASSITVTYEQYF. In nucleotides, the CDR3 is TGTGCCAGTAGTATAACAGTAACCTACGAGCAGTACTTC.

CDR3 loop: CASSWERQNTGELFF. The CDR3, as DNA: TGTGCCAGCAGCTGGGAGAGACAAAACACCGGGGAGCTGTTTTTT. The genes are TRBV5-4 and TRBJ2-2, with D perhaps TRBD2 (5 bases). Germline loops: CDR1 SGHNT, CDR2 YYREEE (reference sequence). The CDR3 runs 15 residues. The V and J ends lost 3 bases and 2 bases respectively, with 11 bases between them.

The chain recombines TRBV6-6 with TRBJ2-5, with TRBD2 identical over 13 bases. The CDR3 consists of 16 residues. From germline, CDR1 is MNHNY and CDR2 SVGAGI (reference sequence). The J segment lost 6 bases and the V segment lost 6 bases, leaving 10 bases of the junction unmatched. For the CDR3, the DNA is TGTGCCAGCAGGTACCGAACTAGCGGGAGGGCCCAGACCCAGTACTTC. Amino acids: CASRYRTSGRAQTQYF.

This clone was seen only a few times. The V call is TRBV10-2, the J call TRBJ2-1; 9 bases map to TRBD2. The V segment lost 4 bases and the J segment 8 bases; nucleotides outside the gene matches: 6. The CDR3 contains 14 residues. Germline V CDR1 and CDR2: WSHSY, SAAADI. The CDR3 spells CASSVREGGHEQFF. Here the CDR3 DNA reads TGCGCCAGCAGTGTGCGGGAGGGGGGCCATGAGCAGTTCTTC.

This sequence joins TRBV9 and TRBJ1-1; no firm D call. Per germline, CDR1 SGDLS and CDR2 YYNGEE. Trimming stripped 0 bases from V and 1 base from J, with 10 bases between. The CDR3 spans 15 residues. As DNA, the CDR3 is TGTGCCAGCAGCGTAGTGGTGGCGGAGAACACTGAAGCTTTCTTT. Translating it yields CASSVVVAENTEAFF.

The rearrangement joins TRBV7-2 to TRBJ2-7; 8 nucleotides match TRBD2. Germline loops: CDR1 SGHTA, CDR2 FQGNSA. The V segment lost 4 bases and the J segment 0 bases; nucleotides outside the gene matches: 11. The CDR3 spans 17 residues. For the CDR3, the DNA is TGTGCCAGCAGCTCTCCGATTAGCGGGGTGAGCTCCTACGAGCAGTACTTC. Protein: CASSSPISGVSSYEQYF.

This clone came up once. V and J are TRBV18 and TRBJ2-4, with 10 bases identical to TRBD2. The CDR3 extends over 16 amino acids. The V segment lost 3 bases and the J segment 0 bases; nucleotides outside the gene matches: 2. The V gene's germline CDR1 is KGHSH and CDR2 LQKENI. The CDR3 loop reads CASSPGLAEAKNIQYF. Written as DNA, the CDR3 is TGTGCCAGCTCACCCGGACTAGCGGAAGCCAAAAACATTCAGTACTTC.

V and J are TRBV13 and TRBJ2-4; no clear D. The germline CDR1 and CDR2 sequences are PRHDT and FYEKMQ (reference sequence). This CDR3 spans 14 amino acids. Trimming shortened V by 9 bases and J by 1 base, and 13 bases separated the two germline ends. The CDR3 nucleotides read TGTGCCAGTACTATAAGTACCGCCAAAAACATTCAGTACTTC. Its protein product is CASTISTAKNIQYF.